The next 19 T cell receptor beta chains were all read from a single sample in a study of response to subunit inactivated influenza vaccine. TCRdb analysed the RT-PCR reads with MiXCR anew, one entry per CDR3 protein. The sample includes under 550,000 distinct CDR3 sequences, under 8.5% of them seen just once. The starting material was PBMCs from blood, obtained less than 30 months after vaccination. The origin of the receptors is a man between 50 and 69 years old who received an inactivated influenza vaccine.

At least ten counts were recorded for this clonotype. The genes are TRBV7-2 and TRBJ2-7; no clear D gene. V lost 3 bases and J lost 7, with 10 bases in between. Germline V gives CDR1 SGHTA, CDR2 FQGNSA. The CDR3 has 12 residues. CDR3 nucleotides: TGTGCCAGCAGCTTCCCCCTGGGGGAGCAGTACTTC. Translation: CASSFPLGEQYF.

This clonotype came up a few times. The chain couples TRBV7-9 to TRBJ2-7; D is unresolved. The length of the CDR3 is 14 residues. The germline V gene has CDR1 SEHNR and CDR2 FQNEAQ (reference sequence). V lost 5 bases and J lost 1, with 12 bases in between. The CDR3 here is CASSPKLLSYEQYF. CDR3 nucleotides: TGTGCCAGCAGCCCTAAGCTATTATCCTACGAGCAGTACTTC.

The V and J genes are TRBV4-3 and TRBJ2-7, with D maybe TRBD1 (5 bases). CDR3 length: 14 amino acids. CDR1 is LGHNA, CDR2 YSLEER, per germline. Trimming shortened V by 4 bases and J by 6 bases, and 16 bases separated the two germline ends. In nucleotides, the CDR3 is TGCGCCAGCAGCCCAGCAGTTAGGGGTTCCGAGCAGTACTTC. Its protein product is CASSPAVRGSEQYF.

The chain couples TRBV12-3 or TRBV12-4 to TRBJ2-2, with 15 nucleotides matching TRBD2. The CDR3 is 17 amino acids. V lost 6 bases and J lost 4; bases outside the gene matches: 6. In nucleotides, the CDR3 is TGTGCCAGCAGCCTGGGACTAGCGGGAGGTGTCACCGGGGAGCTGTTTTTT. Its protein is CASSLGLAGGVTGELFF.

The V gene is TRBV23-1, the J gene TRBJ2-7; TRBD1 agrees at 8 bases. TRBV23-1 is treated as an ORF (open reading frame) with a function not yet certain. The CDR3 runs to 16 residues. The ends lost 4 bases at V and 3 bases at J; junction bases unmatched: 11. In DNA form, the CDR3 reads TGCGCCAGCAGTCTAAGGTACGGGACAGGTCTCTACGAGCAGTACTTC. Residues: CASSLRYGTGLYEQYF.

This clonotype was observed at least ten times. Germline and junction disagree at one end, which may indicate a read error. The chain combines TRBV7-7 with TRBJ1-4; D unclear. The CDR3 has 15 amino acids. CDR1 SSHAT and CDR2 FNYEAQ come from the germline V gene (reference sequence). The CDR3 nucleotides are TGTGCTAGCAGCTACGGACGTGCAACTAATGAAAAACTGTTTTTT. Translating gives CASSYGRATNEKLFF.

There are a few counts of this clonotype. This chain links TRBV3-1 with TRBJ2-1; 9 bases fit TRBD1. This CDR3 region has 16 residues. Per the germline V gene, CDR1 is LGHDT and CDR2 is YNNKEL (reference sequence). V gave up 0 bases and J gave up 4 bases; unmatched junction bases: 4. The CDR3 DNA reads TGTGCCAGCAGCCAAGAGGGGACAGGGATTTACAATGAGCAGTTCTTC. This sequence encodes CASSQEGTGIYNEQFF.

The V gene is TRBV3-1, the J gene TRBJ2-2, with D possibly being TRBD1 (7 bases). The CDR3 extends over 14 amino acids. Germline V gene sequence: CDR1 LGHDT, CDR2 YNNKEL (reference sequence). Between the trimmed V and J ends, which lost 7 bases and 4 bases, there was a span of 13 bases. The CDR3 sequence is CASTSQGGTGELFF. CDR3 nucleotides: TGTGCCAGCACCTCTCAGGGGGGCACCGGGGAGCTGTTTTTT.

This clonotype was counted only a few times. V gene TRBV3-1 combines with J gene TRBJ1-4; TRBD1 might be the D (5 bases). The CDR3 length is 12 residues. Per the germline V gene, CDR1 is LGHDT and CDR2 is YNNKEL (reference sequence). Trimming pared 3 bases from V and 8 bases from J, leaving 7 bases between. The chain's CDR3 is CASSQRQEKLFF. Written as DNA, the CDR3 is TGTGCCAGCAGCCAGCGACAGGAAAAACTGTTTTTT.

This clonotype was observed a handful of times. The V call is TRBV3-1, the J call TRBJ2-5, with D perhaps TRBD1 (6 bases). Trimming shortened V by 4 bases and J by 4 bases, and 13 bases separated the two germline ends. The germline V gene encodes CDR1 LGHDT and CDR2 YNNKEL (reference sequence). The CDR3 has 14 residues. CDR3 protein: CASSPYRDLETQYF. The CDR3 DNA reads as TGTGCCAGCAGCCCATACAGGGACCTAGAGACCCAGTACTTC.

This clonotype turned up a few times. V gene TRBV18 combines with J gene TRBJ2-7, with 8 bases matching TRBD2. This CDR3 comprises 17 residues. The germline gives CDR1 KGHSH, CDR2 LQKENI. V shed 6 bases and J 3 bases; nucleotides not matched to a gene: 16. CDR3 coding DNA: TGTGCCAGCTCCCTCCCTTTATCGGCGGGGGGCTTCTACGAGCAGTACTTC. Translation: CASSLPLSAGGFYEQYF.

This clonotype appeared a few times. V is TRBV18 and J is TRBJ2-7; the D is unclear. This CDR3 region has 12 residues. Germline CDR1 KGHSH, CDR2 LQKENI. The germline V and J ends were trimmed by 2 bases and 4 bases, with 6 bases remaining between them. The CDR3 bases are TGTGCCAGCTCACCATCAAAGTACGAGCAGTACTTC. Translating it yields CASSPSKYEQYF.

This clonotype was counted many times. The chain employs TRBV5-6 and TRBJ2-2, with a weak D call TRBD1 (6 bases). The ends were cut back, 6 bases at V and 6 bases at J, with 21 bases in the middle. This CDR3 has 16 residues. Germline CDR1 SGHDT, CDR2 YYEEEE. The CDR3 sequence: CASTPGGNRVAGELFF. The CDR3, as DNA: TGTGCCAGCACCCCCGGCGGTAACAGGGTCGCCGGGGAGCTGTTTTTT.

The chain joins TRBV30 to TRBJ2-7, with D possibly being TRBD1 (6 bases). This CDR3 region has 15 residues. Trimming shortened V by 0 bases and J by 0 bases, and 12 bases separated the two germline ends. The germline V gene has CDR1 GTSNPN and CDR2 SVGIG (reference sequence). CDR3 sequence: CAWSVLKGDSYEQYF. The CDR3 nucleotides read TGTGCCTGGAGTGTACTAAAGGGGGACTCCTACGAGCAGTACTTC.

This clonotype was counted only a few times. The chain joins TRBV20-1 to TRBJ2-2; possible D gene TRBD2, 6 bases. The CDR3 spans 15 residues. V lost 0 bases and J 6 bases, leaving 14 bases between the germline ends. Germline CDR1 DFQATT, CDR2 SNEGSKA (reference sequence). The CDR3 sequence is CSARDWRGGSGELFF. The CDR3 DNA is TGCAGTGCTAGAGATTGGCGGGGCGGTTCCGGGGAGCTGTTTTTT.

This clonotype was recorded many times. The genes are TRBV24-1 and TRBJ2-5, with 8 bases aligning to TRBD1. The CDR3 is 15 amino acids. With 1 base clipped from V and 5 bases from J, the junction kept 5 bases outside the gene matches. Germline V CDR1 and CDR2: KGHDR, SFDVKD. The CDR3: CATSDLTGGTETQYF. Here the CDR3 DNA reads TGTGCCACCAGTGATTTAACAGGGGGTACGGAGACCCAGTACTTC.

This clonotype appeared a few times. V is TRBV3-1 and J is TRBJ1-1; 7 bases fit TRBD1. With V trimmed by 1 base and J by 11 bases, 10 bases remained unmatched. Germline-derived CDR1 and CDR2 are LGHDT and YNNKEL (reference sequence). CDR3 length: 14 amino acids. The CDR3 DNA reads TGTGCCAGCAGCCAAGGATACAGGGGCCGCTTTGCTTTCTTT. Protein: CASSQGYRGRFAFF.

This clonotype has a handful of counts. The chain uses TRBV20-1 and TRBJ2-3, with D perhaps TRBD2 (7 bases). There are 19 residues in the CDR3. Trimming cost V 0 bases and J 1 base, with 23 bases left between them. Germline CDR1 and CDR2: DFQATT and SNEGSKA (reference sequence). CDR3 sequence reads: CSARDLVARGGAGTDTQYF. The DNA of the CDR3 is TGCAGTGCTAGAGATTTGGTGGCTCGTGGGGGGGCTGGCACAGATACGCAGTATTTT.

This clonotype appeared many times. For the CDR3, the DNA is TGTGCCAGCAGCAACAGGGGGACCACCGTAGGATCCCTCCACTTT. The encoded protein is CASSNRGTTVGSLHF. The gene calls are TRBV6-1 and TRBJ1-6, with 8 positions matching TRBD1. The J segment lost 14 bases and the V segment lost 6 bases, leaving 15 bases of the junction unmatched. This CDR3 is built from 15 residues. Looked up from germline, CDR1 is MNHNS and CDR2 is SASEGT.